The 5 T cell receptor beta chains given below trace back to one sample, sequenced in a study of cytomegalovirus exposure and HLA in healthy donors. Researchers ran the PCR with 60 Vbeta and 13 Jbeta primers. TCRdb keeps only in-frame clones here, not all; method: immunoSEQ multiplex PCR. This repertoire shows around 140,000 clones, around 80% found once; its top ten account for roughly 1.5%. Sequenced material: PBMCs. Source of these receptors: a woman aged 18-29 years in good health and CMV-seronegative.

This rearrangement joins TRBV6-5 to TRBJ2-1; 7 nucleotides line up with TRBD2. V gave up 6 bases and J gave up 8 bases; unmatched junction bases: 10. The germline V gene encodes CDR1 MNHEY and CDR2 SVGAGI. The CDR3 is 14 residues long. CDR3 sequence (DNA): TGTGCCAGCAGGAAAGCGGGACCCTTGGATGAGCAGTTCTTC. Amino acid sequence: CASRKAGPLDEQFF.

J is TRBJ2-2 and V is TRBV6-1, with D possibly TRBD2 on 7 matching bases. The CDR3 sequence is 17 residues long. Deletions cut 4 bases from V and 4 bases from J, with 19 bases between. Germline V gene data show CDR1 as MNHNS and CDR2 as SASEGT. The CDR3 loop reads CASSGLGGGAFTGELFF. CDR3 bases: TGTGCCAGCAGTGGACTGGGGGGGGGCGCCTTCACCGGGGAGCTGTTTTTT.

The CDR3 nucleotides read TGCGCCAGCAGCAAGGGCCTTAGGGGGAGGGCCTTTGGGGAGCTGTTTTTT. This sequence encodes CASSKGLRGRAFGELFF. J is TRBJ2-2 and V is TRBV4-1; the D gene is possibly TRBD2 (7 bases). Germline assignment: CDR1 MGHRA and CDR2 YSYEKL. Trimming removed 5 bases at V and 8 bases at J, with 24 bases between. The CDR3 loop spans 17 amino acids.

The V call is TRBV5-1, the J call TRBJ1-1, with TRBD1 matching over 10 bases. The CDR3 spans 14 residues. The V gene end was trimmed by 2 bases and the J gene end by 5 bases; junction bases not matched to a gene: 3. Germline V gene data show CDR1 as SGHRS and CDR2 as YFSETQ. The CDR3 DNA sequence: TGCGCCAGCAGCTTCGGGACAGGGGAGACTGAAGCTTTCTTT. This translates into CASSFGTGETEAFF.

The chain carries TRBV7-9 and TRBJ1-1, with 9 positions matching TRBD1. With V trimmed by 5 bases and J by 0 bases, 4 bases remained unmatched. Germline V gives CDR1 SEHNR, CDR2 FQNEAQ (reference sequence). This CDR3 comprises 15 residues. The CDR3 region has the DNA TGTGCCAGCAGCGGGGACAGGGAAATGAACACTGAAGCTTTCTTT. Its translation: CASSGDREMNTEAFF.